Following are 9 T cell receptor beta chains from one sample sequenced in a study. TCRdb itself ran the 5' RACE reads through MiXCR, one entry per CDR3 protein. The sample carries 35,000 to 50,000 distinct CDR3 sequences, approximately 30% recorded once. The sequencing input was tumor-infiltrating memory CD4+ T cells sorted from the breast tumor. Subset of the sample: memory CD4+ T cells, CD4+CD45RO+CD25-. Every receptor here comes from a female donor with breast cancer.

This clonotype was detected only once. The DNA for the CDR3 is TGTGCCAGCAGCGTAGTTGGCTACAACACAGATACGCAGTATTTT. Translating gives CASSVVGYNTDTQYF. This chain connects TRBV9 to TRBJ2-3; D gene ambiguous. The CDR3 consists of 15 residues. V shed 0 bases and J shed 2 bases, with 10 bases lying between them. The germline CDR1 and CDR2 sequences are SGDLS and YYNGEE. The full variable domain, completed using reference TRBV9 and TRBJ2-3, is DSGVTQTPKHLITATGQRVTLRCSPRSGDLSVYWYQQSLDQGLQFLIQYYNGEERAKGNILERFSAQQFPDLHSELNLSSLELGDSALYFCASSVVGYNTDTQYFGPGTRLTVL.

This clonotype has only one observation. The chain recombines TRBV7-3 with TRBJ2-1; the match to TRBD2 covers 8 bases. Germline loops: CDR1 SGHTA, CDR2 FQGTGA. This CDR3 contains 16 residues. The V segment lost 7 bases and the J segment 10 bases; nucleotides outside the gene matches: 18. CDR3 loop: CASTHNGGGAREEQFF. CDR3 DNA sequence: TGTGCCAGCACCCATAACGGGGGGGGCGCTAGGGAAGAGCAGTTCTTC.

The sample holds a few counts of this clonotype. The chain combines TRBV24-1 with TRBJ2-3; 11 nucleotides agree with TRBD2. The CDR3 is made up of 15 amino acids. Germline lookup yields CDR1 KGHDR and CDR2 SFDVKD. V lost 9 bases, J lost 5 bases, and 9 bases stayed unmatched. This CDR3 reads CATGLSGGARDTQYF. The CDR3 DNA follows: TGTGCCACCGGCCTTAGCGGGGGGGCCAGAGATACGCAGTATTTT.

This clonotype was seen at least ten times. The gene calls are TRBV12-3 or TRBV12-4 and TRBJ1-1; D unresolved. V was cut by 1 base and J by 12 bases, with 15 bases left in between. The CDR3 is 13 amino acids. In nucleotides, the CDR3 is TGTGCCAGCAGTTTAGGGGCCGTTCATGGGACTTTCTTT. This codes for CASSLGAVHGTFF.

The chain employs TRBV3-1 and TRBJ2-3; D is unclear. Germline CDR1 is LGHDT and CDR2 is YNNKEL (reference sequence). The V and J ends lost 3 bases and 7 bases respectively, with 8 bases between them. CDR3 length: 12 amino acids. In DNA, the CDR3 is TGTGCCAGCAGCCAGTCGATATATACGCAGTATTTT. It translates to CASSQSIYTQYF.

The chain joins TRBV5-1 to TRBJ1-1; D gene ambiguous. The CDR3 totals 15 residues. Germline assignment: CDR1 SGHRS and CDR2 YFSETQ. Trimming stripped 1 base from V and 5 bases from J, with 15 bases between. CDR3 region: CASSLSWQAATEAFF. CDR3 sequence (DNA): TGCGCCAGCAGCTTGTCTTGGCAGGCGGCAACTGAAGCTTTCTTT. The whole variable domain, filled in from reference TRBV5-1 and TRBJ1-1, reads KAGVTQTPRYLIKTRGQQVTLSCSPISGHRSVSWYQQTPGQGLQFLFEYFSETQRNKGNFPGRFSGRQFSNSRSEMNVSTLELGDSALYLCASSLSWQAATEAFFGQGTRLTVV.

This clonotype came up a few times. The chain combines TRBV27 with TRBJ2-5; no clear D gene. V was shortened by 0 bases and J by 2 bases, with 13 bases between the two germline ends. Per the germline V gene, CDR1 is MNHEY and CDR2 is SMNVEV (reference sequence). The CDR3 sequence is 16 residues long. In nucleotides, the CDR3 is TGTGCCAGCAGTTTATCCTCCCTCGGGTTACAAGAGACCCAGTACTTC. It is translated as CASSLSSLGLQETQYF.

CDR3 in DNA: TGTGCCAGCAGCTTATTCGGGACTAATGAAAAACTGTTTTTT. Protein product: CASSLFGTNEKLFF. This chain links TRBV7-9 with TRBJ1-4; no clear D gene. Trimming cost V 2 bases and J 2 bases, with 6 bases left between them. The CDR3 runs 14 residues. In germline, CDR1 is SEHNR, CDR2 FQNEAQ (reference sequence).

The chain combines TRBV15 with TRBJ2-3, with D possibly being TRBD2 (5 bases). CDR3 length: 15 residues. The germline CDR1 and CDR2 sequences are LNHNV and YYDKDF (reference sequence). V was clipped by 8 bases and J by 4 bases, with 19 bases between them. The CDR3 protein is CATRPRGTSPDTQYF. The CDR3 nucleotides are TGTGCCACCCGCCCAAGAGGTACTAGTCCAGATACGCAGTATTTT. The full variable domain, completed using reference TRBV15 and TRBJ2-3, is DAMVIQNPRYQVTQFGKPVTLSCSQTLNHNVMYWYQQKSSQAPKLLFHYYDKDFNNEADTPDNFQSRRPNTSFCFLDIRSPGLGDTAMYLCATRPRGTSPDTQYFGPGTRLTVL.